Below are 19 T cell receptor beta chains sequenced from a single sample in a study of regulatory and conventional T cells in RAG deficiency. Sequencing was performed with immunoSEQ multiplex PCR; in TCRdb, only in-frame clones are kept and a portion is missing. The table includes fewer than 35,000 clones, around 91% detected once. Separately, the same data were catalogued under a study of regulatory T cells. Turning to that study: The PCR used 52 TRBV and 13 TRBJ primers.

Input material: CD8+ T cells sorted from blood. These receptors were obtained from a human donor in good health.

The chain combines TRBV6-6 with TRBJ1-5; 9 bases line up with TRBD1. This CDR3 contains 15 residues. Germline assignment: CDR1 MNHNY and CDR2 SVGAGI (reference sequence). Trimming at V came to 6 bases and at J to 1 base, leaving 4 bases not matched to a gene. CDR3 protein: CASRTGTGSNQPQHF. CDR3 nucleotide sequence: TGTGCCAGCAGAACCGGGACAGGGAGCAATCAGCCCCAGCATTTT.

V usage is TRBV4-1 and J usage is TRBJ2-2; no firm D call. Germline lookup yields CDR1 MGHRA and CDR2 YSYEKL. CDR3 length: 13 residues. V was clipped by 1 base and J by 3 bases, with 3 bases between them. This CDR3 reads CASSQADTGELFF. The CDR3 DNA reads as TGCGCCAGCAGCCAAGCGGACACCGGGGAGCTGTTTTTT.

The rearrangement uses TRBV5-4 and TRBJ1-3; tentatively, D is TRBD1 (5 bases). Germline lookup yields CDR1 SGHNT and CDR2 YYREEE (reference sequence). The CDR3 runs to 18 residues. V was cut by 0 bases and J by 9 bases, with 25 bases left in between. DNA of the CDR3: TGTGCCAGCAGCTTGGCCCCTATGGTAGAAGGGACCCTCGGCACCATATATTTT. Its protein product is CASSLAPMVEGTLGTIYF.

The J gene is TRBJ2-3, the V gene TRBV7-3; D call uncertain. CDR1 is SGHTA and CDR2 is FQGTGA in the germline V gene. Trimming took 5 bases from V and 5 from J, leaving 14 bases between them. The CDR3 contains 14 residues. In nucleotides, the CDR3 is TGTGCCAGCAGCCCTCTCACTTCGAGAGATACGCAGTATTTT. As protein: CASSPLTSRDTQYF.

This rearrangement joins TRBV30 to TRBJ1-5, with TRBD1 identical over 7 bases. The CDR3 sequence is 13 residues long. CDR1 is GTSNPN, CDR2 SVGIG, per germline (reference sequence). V was clipped by 0 bases and J by 10 bases; unmatched bases: 6. DNA of the CDR3: TGTGCCTGGAGTGTAGAAGGGGGCAAACCCCAGCATTTT. The encoded protein is CAWSVEGGKPQHF.

This chain links TRBV5-1 with TRBJ2-3; TRBD1 is a possible D gene (6 bases). Germline V CDR1 and CDR2: SGHRS, YFSETQ. The CDR3 totals 13 residues. Trimming left V 0 bases short and J 4 bases short, with 6 bases between. CDR3 nucleotides: TGCGCCAGCAGCTTGGAGGGGGCAGATACGCAGTATTTT. Translation: CASSLEGADTQYF.

The chain is built from TRBV27 and TRBJ2-2, with D unclear. Trimming shortened V by 3 bases and J by 6 bases, and 5 bases separated the two germline ends. Germline lookup yields CDR1 MNHEY and CDR2 SMNVEV (reference sequence). This CDR3 spans 12 amino acids. Here the CDR3 reads CASSFLAGELFF. CDR3 DNA sequence: TGTGCCAGCAGTTTTCTTGCCGGGGAGCTGTTTTTT.

This sequence joins TRBV5-1 and TRBJ2-5; 8 nucleotides agree with TRBD2. The CDR3 is 16 amino acids. The trim removed 0 bases at V and 3 bases at J, leaving 7 bases unmatched. Germline V gene lookup returns CDR1 SGHRS and CDR2 YFSETQ. CDR3 sequence reads: CASSLGARGAEETQYF. CDR3 bases: TGCGCCAGCAGCTTGGGCGCGCGGGGGGCTGAAGAGACCCAGTACTTC.

The DNA of the CDR3 is TGTGCCAGCAGCCTCAGGTGGTCCTTGGGGACGAACACTGAAGCTTTCTTT. Its translation is CASSLRWSLGTNTEAFF. V is TRBV14 and J is TRBJ1-1; tentative D call: TRBD1 (5 bases). The germline CDR1 and CDR2 sequences are SGHDN and FVKESK. Trimming took off 4 bases at V and 1 base at J, with 19 bases between the two ends. CDR3 length: 17 residues. Together with reference TRBV14 and TRBJ1-1, the CDR3 gives the full variable domain: EAGVTQFPSHSVIEKGQTVTLRCDPISGHDNLYWYRRVMGKEIKFLLHFVKESKQDESGMPNNRFLAERTGGTYSTLKVQPAELEDSGVYFCASSLRWSLGTNTEAFFGQGTRLTVV.

V usage is TRBV10-1 and J usage is TRBJ2-3, with TRBD1 matching over 8 bases. Germline lookup yields CDR1 WNHNN and CDR2 SYGVQD (reference sequence). The CDR3 spans 15 residues. V lost 6 bases to trimming and J lost 1 base; unmatched junction nucleotides: 6. As DNA, the CDR3 is TGCGCCAGCAGGTACCCGGGACAGGGCACAGATACGCAGTATTTT. The encoded protein is CASRYPGQGTDTQYF.

This clone was counted a single time. The chain links TRBV4-1 to TRBJ2-1; D tentatively fits TRBD1 or TRBD2 (5 bases each). This CDR3 region has 18 residues. V dropped 3 bases and J dropped 0 bases, with 18 bases sitting between them. Germline CDR1 MGHRA, CDR2 YSYEKL. CDR3 DNA: TGCGCCAGCAGCCAGGGAGACAGTCCTGGATTCTCCTACAATGAGCAGTTCTTC. It is translated as CASSQGDSPGFSYNEQFF.

J is TRBJ2-3 and V is TRBV15; 8 nucleotides line up with TRBD2. Germline V gene sequence: CDR1 LNHNV, CDR2 YYDKDF (reference sequence). The CDR3 totals 21 residues. Germline trimming cut 0 bases from V and 0 bases from J; bases unmatched to any gene: 17. This CDR3 is CATSRDPLRGAFLSSTDTQYF. The DNA of the CDR3 is TGTGCCACCAGCAGAGATCCTTTGCGGGGGGCTTTCTTATCTAGCACAGATACGCAGTATTTT.

The rearrangement joins TRBV7-9 to TRBJ2-3; 7 bases fit TRBD2. Germline CDR1 reads SEHNR; CDR2 reads FQNEAQ (reference sequence). The length of the CDR3 is 14 residues. Germline trimming cut 4 bases from V and 9 bases from J; bases unmatched to any gene: 10. CDR3: CASSYNGGLDTQYF. The CDR3 DNA sequence: TGTGCCAGCAGCTACAACGGAGGACTAGACACGCAGTATTTT.

CDR3 residues: CASSLVRGRNSPLHF. The DNA of the CDR3 is TGTGCCAGCAGCTTAGTTAGAGGGCGGAATTCACCCCTCCACTTT. This sequence joins TRBV7-9 and TRBJ1-6, with D uncertain. Per the germline V gene, CDR1 is SEHNR and CDR2 is FQNEAQ (reference sequence). V was clipped by 1 base and J by 7 bases, with 11 bases between them. The CDR3 is 15 amino acids.

This clone was observed a few times. The rearrangement links TRBV4-1 to TRBJ2-7, with 13 bases lining up with TRBD2. Unmatched junction bases numbered 0, after V lost 4 bases and J lost 3 bases. The germline V gene encodes CDR1 MGHRA and CDR2 YSYEKL. This CDR3 is built from 14 residues. The CDR3 loop reads CASSRLAGGYEQYF. The CDR3 coding sequence is TGCGCCAGCAGCCGACTAGCGGGAGGCTACGAGCAGTACTTC.

The V call is TRBV28, the J call TRBJ1-2; D gene uncertain. In germline, CDR1 is MDHEN, CDR2 SYDVKM. The CDR3 covers 15 residues. Trimming removed 4 bases at V and 0 bases at J, with 12 bases between. As DNA, the CDR3 is TGTGCCAGCAGTTCTCTAAAGAAGCCTAACTATGGCTACACCTTC. Translated, it gives CASSSLKKPNYGYTF.

This chain joins TRBV7-8 and TRBJ2-2; 8 bases agree with TRBD1. Germline CDR1 SGHVS, CDR2 FQNEAQ. Losses at the gene ends were 5 bases for V and 4 bases for J; bases not matched to a gene: 12. CDR3 size: 17 residues. CDR3 DNA sequence: TGTGCCAGCAGCCGGCAAACAGGGGGATATAGCACCGGGGAGCTGTTTTTT. Translated, it gives CASSRQTGGYSTGELFF.

The chain couples TRBV10-1 to TRBJ2-6, with D unclear. Between the trimmed V and J ends, which lost 4 bases and 3 bases, there was a span of 1 base. CDR3 size: 12 residues. The V gene's germline CDR1 is WNHNN and CDR2 SYGVQD (reference sequence). CDR3 in amino acids: CASSGGANVLTF. The CDR3 DNA is TGCGCCAGCAGTGGTGGGGCCAACGTCCTGACTTTC.

The chain is built from TRBV6-1 and TRBJ1-5, with a possible D match to TRBD1 (6 bases). CDR3 size: 14 residues. The V end lost 6 bases, the J end lost 6 bases, and 15 bases lay between the germline ends. The germline gives CDR1 MNHNS, CDR2 SASEGT. The CDR3 loop is CASSPDRSAQPQHF. The CDR3 DNA is TGTGCCAGCAGCCCCGACAGGTCGGCTCAGCCCCAGCATTTT.